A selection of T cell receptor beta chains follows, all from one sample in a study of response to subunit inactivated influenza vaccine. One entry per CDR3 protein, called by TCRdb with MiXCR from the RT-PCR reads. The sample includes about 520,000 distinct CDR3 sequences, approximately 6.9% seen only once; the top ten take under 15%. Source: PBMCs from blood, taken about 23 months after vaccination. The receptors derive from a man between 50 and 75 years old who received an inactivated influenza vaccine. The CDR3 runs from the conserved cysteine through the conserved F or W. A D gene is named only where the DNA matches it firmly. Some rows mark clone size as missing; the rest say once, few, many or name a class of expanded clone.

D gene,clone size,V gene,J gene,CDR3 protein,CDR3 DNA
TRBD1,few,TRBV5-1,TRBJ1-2,CASRKGQSNYGYTF,TGCGCCAGCAGAAAGGGACAGTCTAACTATGGCTACACCTTC
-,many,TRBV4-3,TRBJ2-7,CASSRARGDSYEQYF,TGCGCCAGCAGCCGAGCGAGGGGGGACAGCTACGAGCAGTACTTC
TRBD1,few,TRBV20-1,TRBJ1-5,CSALGQGAQPQHF,TGCAGTGCCCTGGGACAGGGGGCGCAGCCCCAGCATTTT
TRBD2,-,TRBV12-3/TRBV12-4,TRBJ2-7,CASSRQGLGSYEQYF,TGTGCCAGCAGTCGCCAGGGACTAGGTTCCTACGAGCAGTACTTC
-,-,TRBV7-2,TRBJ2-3,CASSLRLAGPTDTQYF,TGTGCCAGCAGCTTACGTCTTGCAGGGCCCACAGATACGCAGTATTTT
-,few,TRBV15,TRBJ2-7,CATSRENGYEQYF,TGTGCCACCAGCAGAGAGAACGGCTACGAGCAGTACTTC
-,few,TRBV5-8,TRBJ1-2,CARLFTVHSTYGYTF,TGTGCCAGACTCTTCACAGTGCATTCAACCTATGGCTACACCTTC
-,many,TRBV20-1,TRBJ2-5,CGTRGHETQYF,TGCGGGACGAGGGGCCACGAGACCCAGTACTTC
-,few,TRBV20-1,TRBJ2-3,CSARDRVDTQYF,TGCAGTGCTAGAGATCGGGTAGATACGCAGTATTTT
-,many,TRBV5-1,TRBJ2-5,CASSPGGAGETQYF,TGCGCCAGCAGCCCGGGCGGGGCCGGTGAGACCCAGTACTTC
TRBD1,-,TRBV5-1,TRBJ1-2,CASSLNRGRDPYGYTF,TGCGCCAGCAGCTTAAACAGGGGGCGGGACCCTTATGGCTACACCTTC
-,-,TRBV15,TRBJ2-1,CATSRDVARGIDEQFF,TGTGCCACCAGCAGAGATGTGGCTCGGGGCATCGATGAGCAGTTCTTC
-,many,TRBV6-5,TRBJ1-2,CASSSGTPNYGYTF,TGTGCCAGCAGTTCTGGGACACCTAACTATGGCTACACCTTC